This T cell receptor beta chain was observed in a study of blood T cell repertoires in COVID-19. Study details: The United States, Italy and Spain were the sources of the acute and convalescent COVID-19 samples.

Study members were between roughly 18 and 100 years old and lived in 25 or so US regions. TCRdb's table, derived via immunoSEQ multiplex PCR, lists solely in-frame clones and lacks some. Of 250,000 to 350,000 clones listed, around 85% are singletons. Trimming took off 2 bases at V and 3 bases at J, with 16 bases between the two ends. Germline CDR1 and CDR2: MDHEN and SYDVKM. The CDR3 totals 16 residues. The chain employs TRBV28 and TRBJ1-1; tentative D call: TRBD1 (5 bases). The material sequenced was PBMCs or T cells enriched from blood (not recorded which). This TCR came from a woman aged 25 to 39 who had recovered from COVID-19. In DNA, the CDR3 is TGTGCCAGCAGTTTAGGATCGCGGGGGAAGGACACTGAAGCTTTCTTT. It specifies CASSLGSRGKDTEAFF.